The next 30 T cell receptor beta chains were all read from a single sample in a study of technical replicates of blood from a handful of donors (dated by TCRdb to the late 2010s). Library preparation used the immunoSEQ multiplex PCR assay. The source is immuneACCESS, and TCRdb retained only in-frame sequences with V and J called. Part of the clones is not carried over; for the studies checked, unresolved V genes explain less than half of this, and the remainder is unexplained. Counted in this sample were 60,000 to 75,000 clones; about 97% of them appeared once. The leading ten clones occupy approximately 0.26% of the sample. Input material: T cells isolated from PBMCs. These receptors were taken from a human donor in good health.

This chain links TRBV7-9 with TRBJ1-3; 9 bases are a match to TRBD1. The CDR3 consists of 15 residues. With V trimmed by 7 bases and J by 9 bases, 13 bases remained unmatched. Per the germline V gene, CDR1 is SEHNR and CDR2 is FQNEAQ (reference sequence). The CDR3 region is CASTSGTGIIGTIYF. CDR3 nucleotide sequence: TGTGCCAGCACCTCCGGGACAGGGATTATCGGCACCATATATTTT.

This clone was seen a handful of times. The rearrangement joins TRBV21-1 to TRBJ2-3; no DNA check was done on the table's D call, TRBD2. TRBV21-1 is termed a pseudogene. The CDR3 length is 15 residues. In DNA form, the CDR3 reads TGTGCCAGCGGAAAACTAGCGGGACTCACAGATACGCAGTATTTT. Its protein product is CASGKLAGLTDTQYF.

The chain carries TRBV5-1 and TRBJ2-1; D call uncertain. Per germline, CDR1 SGHRS and CDR2 YFSETQ. V was pared by 0 bases and J by 6 bases, with 4 bases between. There are 12 residues in the CDR3. Here the CDR3 reads CASSLDINEQFF. The CDR3 DNA sequence: TGCGCCAGCAGCTTGGACATCAATGAGCAGTTCTTC.

The chain links TRBV6-5 to TRBJ1-5; D is perhaps TRBD1 (5 bases). Deletions cut 8 bases from V and 2 bases from J, with 10 bases between. The length of the CDR3 is 13 residues. Germline V gene data show CDR1 as MNHEY and CDR2 as SVGAGI. The CDR3 DNA sequence: TGTGCCAGCGGCCCCAGGGGCAATCAGCCCCAGCATTTT. Its translation: CASGPRGNQPQHF.

The rearrangement links TRBV19 to TRBJ2-2; tentatively, D is TRBD1 (5 bases). The CDR3 consists of 14 residues. V was clipped by 5 bases and J by 6 bases, with 13 bases between them. Germline V CDR1 and CDR2: LNHDA, SQIVND (reference sequence). The CDR3 reads CASSGTGFPGELFF. In DNA form, the CDR3 reads TGTGCCAGTAGTGGTACAGGATTTCCCGGGGAGCTGTTTTTT.

This clone appeared a single time. The V and J genes are TRBV7-9 and TRBJ2-1, with D possibly matching TRBD2 (7 bases). Germline V gives CDR1 SEHNR, CDR2 FQNEAQ (reference sequence). The CDR3 loop spans 15 amino acids. V was trimmed by 5 bases and J by 5 bases, leaving 16 bases between them. CDR3 sequence reads: CASSPTAGAHNEQFF. The DNA for the CDR3 is TGTGCCAGCAGCCCCACCGCGGGGGCTCACAATGAGCAGTTCTTC.

CDR3 protein: CSPVPVSNEQFF. The CDR3 DNA follows: TGCAGCCCCGTACCAGTCTCCAATGAGCAGTTCTTC. The chain uses TRBV29-1 and TRBJ2-1, with D uncertain. From germline, CDR1 is SQVTM and CDR2 ANQGSEA. V lost 8 bases, J lost 6 bases, and 14 bases lay in between. The CDR3 is 12 residues long.

The chain has TRBV4-1 and TRBJ1-1; D remains ambiguous. CDR1 MGHRA and CDR2 YSYEKL come from the germline V gene. The CDR3 spans 15 residues. The V end was cut by 6 bases, the J end by 0 bases, with 14 bases between. Written as DNA, the CDR3 is TGCGCCAGCAGGGAAGGGAGTCAGCTGAACACTGAAGCTTTCTTT. It codes for CASREGSQLNTEAFF.

The chain recombines TRBV11-2 with TRBJ2-7; D is uncertain. Deletions cut 2 bases from V and 2 bases from J, with 7 bases between. The CDR3 consists of 13 residues. Germline CDR1 reads SGHAT; CDR2 reads FQNNGV. The DNA of the CDR3 is TGTGCCAGCAGCTTAACGGGTCCCTACGAGCAGTACTTC. Translating gives CASSLTGPYEQYF.

This clone was seen once. The chain recombines TRBV21-1 with TRBJ2-3; no check of the table's D call, TRBD2, against the DNA was made. TRBV21-1 is recorded as a pseudogene. This CDR3 spans 14 amino acids. The CDR3 sequence: CASSYGTGTDTQYF. In nucleotides, the CDR3 is TGTGCCAGCAGCTATGGGACTGGAACAGATACGCAGTATTTT.

The rearrangement uses TRBV25-1 and TRBJ2-1, with D unresolved. Trimming removed 6 bases at V and 6 bases at J, with 12 bases between. This CDR3 region has 13 residues. Germline CDR1 is MGHDK and CDR2 is SYGVNS. For the CDR3, the DNA is TGTGCCAGCAGCAGGTCCACGGTCAATGAGCAGTTCTTC. Amino acids: CASSRSTVNEQFF.

This clone has only one observation. The J gene is TRBJ1-5, the V gene TRBV7-8, with 8 bases fitting TRBD1. This CDR3 is built from 16 residues. CDR1 and CDR2 (germline): SGHVS, FQNEAQ. V trimming: 5 bases; J trimming: 0 bases; junction bases outside the gene matches: 6. The CDR3 is CASSTGQAYSNQPQHF. CDR3 bases: TGTGCCAGCAGCACGGGACAGGCCTATAGCAATCAGCCCCAGCATTTT.

The chain links TRBV6-1 to TRBJ2-7; 9 bases map to TRBD2. Germline V gives CDR1 MNHNS, CDR2 SASEGT. J gave up 5 bases and V 6 bases, and 11 bases lay outside the gene matches. The CDR3 runs to 15 residues. CDR3 sequence reads: CASSPGLAVRDEQYF. DNA of the CDR3: TGTGCCAGCAGCCCGGGACTAGCCGTCCGAGACGAGCAGTACTTC.

The chain carries TRBV11-2 and TRBJ2-7, with TRBD1 identical over 8 bases. V was pared by 5 bases and J by 6 bases, with 6 bases of the junction left unmatched. The CDR3 totals 13 residues. Looked up from germline, CDR1 is SGHAT and CDR2 is FQNNGV. In DNA, the CDR3 is TGTGCCAGCAGCCTGCAGGGGGCTGGCGAGCAGTACTTC. Its translation: CASSLQGAGEQYF. Supplemented by reference TRBV11-2 and TRBJ2-7, the full variable domain reads EAGVAQSPRYKIIEKRQSVAFWCNPISGHATLYWYQQILGQGPKLLIQFQNNGVVDDSQLPKDRFSAERLKGVDSTLKIQPAKLEDSAVYLCASSLQGAGEQYFGPGTRLTVT.

The chain's CDR3 is CASSPTVAQGEQYF. As DNA, the CDR3 is TGTGCCAGTAGCCCGACAGTAGCTCAGGGCGAGCAGTACTTC. The rearrangement links TRBV19 to TRBJ2-7; D possibly corresponds to TRBD1 (5 bases). From germline, CDR1 is LNHDA and CDR2 SQIVND (reference sequence). The germline V and J ends were trimmed by 6 bases and 6 bases, with 18 bases remaining between them. This CDR3 region has 14 residues.

This chain uses TRBV9 with TRBJ1-2; D unclear. Germline V lookup: CDR1 SGDLS, CDR2 YYNGEE. This CDR3 comprises 16 residues. Trimming took 3 bases from V and 1 from J, leaving 16 bases between them. CDR3 in DNA: TGTGCCAGCAGCGGCTGGGAGGAAACTATTAACTATGGCTACACCTTC. Residues: CASSGWEETINYGYTF.

The J gene is TRBJ1-1, the V gene TRBV19; 9 nucleotides line up with TRBD1. This CDR3 has 13 amino acids. Trimming took 4 bases from V and 8 from J; bases not matched to a gene: 5. Germline V gene lookup returns CDR1 LNHDA and CDR2 SQIVND (reference sequence). The CDR3 DNA reads as TGTGCCAGTAGTACAATAGGGACAGGGGAAGCTTTCTTT. Protein product: CASSTIGTGEAFF.

V gene TRBV19 combines with J gene TRBJ2-1; 10 positions agree with TRBD2. The germline V gene has CDR1 LNHDA and CDR2 SQIVND (reference sequence). The trim removed 10 bases at V and 6 bases at J, leaving 6 bases unmatched. The CDR3 extends over 13 amino acids. The CDR3 is CATSAGGVNEQFF. CDR3 DNA: TGTGCCACTTCAGCGGGAGGGGTCAATGAGCAGTTCTTC.

V gene TRBV9 combines with J gene TRBJ1-2; D not resolved. Trimming left V 0 bases short and J 10 bases short, with 10 bases between. Germline V gene data show CDR1 as SGDLS and CDR2 as YYNGEE. This CDR3 is 12 amino acids long. The CDR3 DNA is TGTGCCAGCAGCGTAGGGGGAGAAAACTACACCTTC. Its translation is CASSVGGENYTF.

The J gene is TRBJ1-1, the V gene TRBV7-3, with a possible D match to TRBD1 (5 bases). V was pared by 5 bases and J by 0 bases, with 16 bases between. This CDR3 region has 16 residues. Per the germline V gene, CDR1 is SGHTA and CDR2 is FQGTGA. In nucleotides, the CDR3 is TGTGCCAGCAGCACCGCGGGACCGCAGATGAACACTGAAGCTTTCTTT. Translating gives CASSTAGPQMNTEAFF.

The V call is TRBV7-2, the J call TRBJ2-7; 11 bases agree with TRBD1. Germline lookup yields CDR1 SGHTA and CDR2 FQGNSA. With 5 bases clipped from V and 2 bases from J, the junction kept 2 bases outside the gene matches. The CDR3 runs 14 residues. CDR3 sequence reads: CASSRDRGTYEQYF. The DNA of the CDR3 is TGTGCCAGCAGCCGGGACAGGGGGACCTACGAGCAGTACTTC.

The rearrangement uses TRBV4-1 and TRBJ1-5; TRBD1 is a possible D gene (6 bases). Germline CDR1 MGHRA, CDR2 YSYEKL. V lost 3 bases and J 6 bases, leaving 18 bases between the germline ends. This CDR3 is built from 16 residues. Written as DNA, the CDR3 is TGCGCCAGCAGCCATTCCCAGGACAGACTCGGTCAGCCCCAGCATTTT. It specifies CASSHSQDRLGQPQHF.

This clone occurred once. V is TRBV6-5 and J is TRBJ2-7, with D possibly matching TRBD1 (6 bases). The CDR3 totals 15 residues. The germline V gene has CDR1 MNHEY and CDR2 SVGAGI. V was pared by 6 bases and J by 1 base, with 16 bases between. CDR3 in amino acids: CASSSPTGLSYEQYF. Here the CDR3 DNA reads TGTGCCAGCAGCTCCCCGACAGGCTTGTCCTACGAGCAGTACTTC.

This chain links TRBV30 with TRBJ2-1, with TRBD1 identical over 7 bases. The CDR3 consists of 17 residues. The germline gives CDR1 GTSNPN, CDR2 SVGIG (reference sequence). V was clipped by 2 bases and J by 1 base; unmatched bases: 11. DNA of the CDR3: TGTGCCTGGAGTCTTAGACAGGGCCTCTTATCCTACAATGAGCAGTTCTTC. Translated, it gives CAWSLRQGLLSYNEQFF.

This rearrangement joins TRBV5-1 to TRBJ2-2; D possibly corresponds to TRBD2 (7 bases). The CDR3 spans 13 residues. V lost 3 bases and J 6 bases, leaving 9 bases between the germline ends. Per the germline V gene, CDR1 is SGHRS and CDR2 is YFSETQ. The CDR3 region has the DNA TGCGCCAGCAGCTGGGAGGGGGCCGGGGAGCTGTTTTTT. Translated: CASSWEGAGELFF.

V usage is TRBV15 and J usage is TRBJ2-7, with 9 nucleotides matching TRBD1. Germline CDR1 is LNHNV and CDR2 is YYDKDF (reference sequence). V trimming: 7 bases; J trimming: 5 bases; junction bases outside the gene matches: 12. The CDR3 has 15 amino acids. The CDR3, as DNA: TGTGCCACCACCGACCCCGGGACAGGGTTCCACGAGCAGTACTTC. Translation gives CATTDPGTGFHEQYF.

The V call is TRBV4-2, the J call TRBJ2-7; a possible D gene is TRBD2 (6 bases). The CDR3 totals 17 residues. Germline V gene sequence: CDR1 LGHNA, CDR2 YNFKEQ. The V end was cut by 1 base, the J end by 1 base, with 17 bases between. The CDR3 DNA reads TGTGCCAGCAGCCAAGGCACCGGGACTTATTCGTCCTACGAGCAGTACTTC. Its translation: CASSQGTGTYSSYEQYF.

The chain uses TRBV11-2 and TRBJ1-2; maybe TRBD1 (5 bases). Germline V gene sequence: CDR1 SGHAT, CDR2 FQNNGV. CDR3 size: 15 residues. V was pared by 4 bases and J by 1 base, with 13 bases between. The CDR3 region has the DNA TGTGCCAGCAGCTACAAGACAGTGGATAACTATGGCTACACCTTC. As protein: CASSYKTVDNYGYTF.

This clone was seen once. The rearrangement joins TRBV27 to TRBJ1-5; D gene ambiguous. The CDR3 spans 14 residues. Germline V gene data show CDR1 as MNHEY and CDR2 as SMNVEV (reference sequence). Trimming pared 3 bases from V and 3 bases from J, leaving 9 bases between. The CDR3 nucleotides are TGTGCCAGCAGTTTGGGCCCCAACAATCAGCCCCAGCATTTT. Amino acid sequence: CASSLGPNNQPQHF.

The chain carries TRBV9 and TRBJ1-1, with TRBD1 matching 9 bases. V was clipped by 1 base and J by 4 bases; unmatched bases: 2. Germline loops: CDR1 SGDLS, CDR2 YYNGEE. This CDR3 has 14 amino acids. The CDR3 DNA follows: TGTGCCAGCAGCGTACGGGACAGGGTCACTGAAGCTTTCTTT. This translates into CASSVRDRVTEAFF.